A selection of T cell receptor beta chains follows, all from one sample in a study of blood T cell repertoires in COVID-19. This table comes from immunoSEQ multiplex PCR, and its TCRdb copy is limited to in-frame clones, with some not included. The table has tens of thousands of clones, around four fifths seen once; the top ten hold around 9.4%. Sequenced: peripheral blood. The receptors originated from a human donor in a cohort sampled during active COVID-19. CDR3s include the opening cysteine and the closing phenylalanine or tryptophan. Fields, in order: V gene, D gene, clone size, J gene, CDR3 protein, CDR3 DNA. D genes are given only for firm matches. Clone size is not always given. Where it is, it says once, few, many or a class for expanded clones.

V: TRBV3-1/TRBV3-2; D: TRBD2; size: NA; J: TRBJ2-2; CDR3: CASSQGGLAGELFF; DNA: TGTGCCAGCAGCCAAGGGGGACTAGCCGGGGAGCTGTTTTTT
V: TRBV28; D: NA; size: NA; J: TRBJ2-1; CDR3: CASRRGFSYNEQFF; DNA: TGTGCCAGCAGACGAGGGTTCTCCTACAATGAGCAGTTCTTC
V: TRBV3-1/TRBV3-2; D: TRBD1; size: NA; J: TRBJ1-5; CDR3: CATNPVDRVVRQPQHF; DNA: TGTGCCACTAACCCAGTGGACAGGGTAGTCCGTCAGCCCCAGCATTTT
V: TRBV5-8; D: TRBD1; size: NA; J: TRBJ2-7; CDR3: CASIKRQGGYEQYF; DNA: TGTGCCAGCATCAAACGACAGGGTGGCTACGAGCAGTACTTC
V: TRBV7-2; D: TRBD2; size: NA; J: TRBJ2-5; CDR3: CASSLSGKETQYF; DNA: TGTGCCAGCAGCCTTAGCGGGAAAGAGACCCAGTACTTC
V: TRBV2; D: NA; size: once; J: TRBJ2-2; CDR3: CASQGSNTGELFF; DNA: TGTGCCAGCCAGGGGAGTAACACCGGGGAGCTGTTTTTT
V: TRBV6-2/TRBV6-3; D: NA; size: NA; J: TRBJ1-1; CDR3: CASSSHGGTEAFF; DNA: TGTGCCAGCAGTTCCCACGGCGGCACTGAAGCTTTCTTT
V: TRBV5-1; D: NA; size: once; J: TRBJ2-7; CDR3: CASSLEGNSYEQYF; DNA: TGCGCCAGCAGCTTGGAGGGGAATAGCTACGAGCAGTACTTC
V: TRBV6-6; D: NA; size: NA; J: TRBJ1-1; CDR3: CASSYSGVAEAFF; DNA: TGTGCCAGCAGTTACTCAGGGGTCGCCGAAGCTTTCTTT
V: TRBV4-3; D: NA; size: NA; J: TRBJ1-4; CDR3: CASSQDDIRGGKLFF; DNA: TGCGCCAGCAGCCAGGACGATATCCGGGGGGGAAAACTGTTTTTT
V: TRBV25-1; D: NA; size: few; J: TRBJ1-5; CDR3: CASRGQSNQPQHF; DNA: TGTGCCAGCCGTGGACAAAGCAATCAGCCCCAGCATTTT
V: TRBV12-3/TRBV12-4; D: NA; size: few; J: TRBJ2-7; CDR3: CASSLALVPKYF; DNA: TGTGCCAGCAGTTTAGCGTTAGTGCCGAAGTACTTC
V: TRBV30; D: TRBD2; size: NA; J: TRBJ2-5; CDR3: CAWSALAGYQETQYF; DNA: TGTGCCTGGAGTGCGCTAGCGGGGTACCAAGAGACCCAGTACTTC
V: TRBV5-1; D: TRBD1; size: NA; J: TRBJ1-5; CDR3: CASSPRTGIRPQHF; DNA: TGCGCCAGCAGCCCCCGGACAGGGATAAGGCCCCAGCATTTT
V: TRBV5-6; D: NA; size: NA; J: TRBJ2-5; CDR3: CASSPLGAGRRETQYF; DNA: TGTGCCAGCAGCCCCCTGGGAGCAGGGAGGAGGGAGACCCAGTACTTC
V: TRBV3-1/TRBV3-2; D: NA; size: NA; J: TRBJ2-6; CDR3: CASSPKTPGGANVLTF; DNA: TGTGCCAGCAGCCCCAAAACTCCCGGGGGGGCCAACGTCCTGACTTTC
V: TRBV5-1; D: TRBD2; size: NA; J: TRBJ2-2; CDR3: CASVPTSGDTGELFF; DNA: TGCGCCAGCGTACCTACTAGCGGGGATACCGGGGAGCTGTTTTTT
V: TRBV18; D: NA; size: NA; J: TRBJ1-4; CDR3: CASSPRQTATNEKLFF; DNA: TGTGCCAGCTCACCCCGACAGACTGCAACTAATGAAAAACTGTTTTTT
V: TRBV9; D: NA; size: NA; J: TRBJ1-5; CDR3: CASSSQGSNQPQHF; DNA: TGTGCCAGCAGCTCACAGGGTAGCAATCAGCCCCAGCATTTT
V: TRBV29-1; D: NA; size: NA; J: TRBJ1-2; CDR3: CRVDRAGGPGYGYTF; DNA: TGCCGCGTTGATCGGGCGGGGGGCCCGGGATATGGCTACACCTTC
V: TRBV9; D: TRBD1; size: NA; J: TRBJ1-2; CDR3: CASSTGQGGSGYTF; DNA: TGTGCCAGCAGCACCGGACAGGGGGGGTCGGGCTACACCTTC
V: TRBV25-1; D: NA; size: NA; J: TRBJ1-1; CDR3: CASSLRTEAFF; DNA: TGTGCCAGCAGTCTAAGAACTGAAGCTTTCTTT
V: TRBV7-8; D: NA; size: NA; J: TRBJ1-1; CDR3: CASSARTGTEAFF; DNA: TGTGCCAGCAGCGCCCGGACTGGAACTGAAGCTTTCTTT
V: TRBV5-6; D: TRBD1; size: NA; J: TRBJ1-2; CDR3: CASRWTGSPNYGYTF; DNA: TGTGCCAGCAGATGGACAGGGAGCCCTAACTATGGCTACACCTTC
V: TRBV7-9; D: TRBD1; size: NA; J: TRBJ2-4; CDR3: CASSLGQGKNIQYF; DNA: TGTGCCAGCAGCTTAGGACAGGGTAAAAACATTCAGTACTTC
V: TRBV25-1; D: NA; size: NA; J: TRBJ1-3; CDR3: CASSDYSSSGNTIYF; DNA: TGTGCCAGCAGTGACTACAGCAGCTCTGGAAACACCATATATTTT
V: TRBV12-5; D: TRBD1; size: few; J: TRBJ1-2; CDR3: CASGPRTGTGDGYTF; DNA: TGTGCTAGTGGTCCCAGGACCGGGACAGGGGATGGCTACACCTTC
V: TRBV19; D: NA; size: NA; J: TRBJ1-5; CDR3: CASSIIRGSNQPQHF; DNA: TGTGCCAGTAGTATAATAAGGGGCAGCAATCAGCCCCAGCATTTT
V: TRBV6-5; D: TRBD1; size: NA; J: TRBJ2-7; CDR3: CASRIQGAFGEQYF; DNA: TGTGCCAGCAGAATACAGGGGGCGTTTGGCGAGCAGTACTTC
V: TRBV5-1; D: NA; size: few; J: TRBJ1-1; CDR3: CASSLDSVNTEAFF; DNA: TGCGCCAGCAGCCTCGACAGCGTGAACACTGAAGCTTTCTTT
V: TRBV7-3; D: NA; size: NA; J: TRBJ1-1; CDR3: CASSLTPRNTEAFF; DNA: TGTGCCAGCAGCTTAACGCCCAGGAACACTGAAGCTTTCTTT
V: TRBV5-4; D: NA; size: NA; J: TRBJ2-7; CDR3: CASSAGARSYEQYF; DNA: TGTGCCAGCAGTGCGGGGGCCCGCTCCTACGAGCAGTACTTC
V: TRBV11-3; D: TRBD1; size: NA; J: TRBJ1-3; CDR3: CASSPLRTGWAGNTIYF; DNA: TGTGCCAGCAGCCCCCTCCGGACAGGGTGGGCTGGAAACACCATATATTTT
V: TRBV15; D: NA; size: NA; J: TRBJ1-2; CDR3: CATSTGTNYGYTF; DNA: TGTGCCACCAGCACCGGGACTAACTATGGCTACACCTTC
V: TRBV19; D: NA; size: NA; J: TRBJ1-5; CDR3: CASSINREAGRQPQHF; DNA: TGTGCCAGTAGTATTAATAGGGAGGCAGGGCGGCAGCCCCAGCATTTT
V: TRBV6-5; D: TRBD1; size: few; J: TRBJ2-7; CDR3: CASSQTGTGFHEQYF; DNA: TGTGCCAGCAGTCAAACCGGGACAGGTTTCCACGAGCAGTACTTC
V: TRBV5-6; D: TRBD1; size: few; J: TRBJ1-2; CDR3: CASSSTGQGMDGYTF; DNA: TGTGCCAGCAGCTCGACGGGACAGGGGATGGATGGCTACACCTTC